These T cell receptor beta chains were read from a single sample in a study of T cells after yellow fever vaccination. Via MiXCR, TCRdb re-called the 5' RACE reads, giving one row per CDR3 protein. This sample carries approximately 150,000 distinct CDR3 sequences, approximately 10% of them seen once, and the ten largest clones take about a third. The specimen was CD8+ T cells sorted from PBMCs, collected 45 days after the yellow fever booster vaccination. The receptors stem from a man younger than 35 who received the YFV17D yellow fever vaccine. The CDR3 runs from the conserved cysteine through the conserved F or W. A D gene is named only where the DNA matches it firmly. Expanded clones get a size class; other rows say once, few or many, or leave the size out.

- | TRBJ2-5 | TRBV27 | TRBD2 | CASSLRAGDLQETQYF | TGTGCCAGCAGTTTAAGGGCGGGGGATCTCCAAGAGACCCAGTACTTC
- | TRBJ1-1 | TRBV10-2 | - | CASQDSGAEAFF | TGCGCATCACAGGACAGCGGGGCTGAAGCTTTCTTT
many | TRBJ2-7 | TRBV6-2/TRBV6-3 | - | CASSSPWSYEQYF | TGTGCCAGCAGTTCCCCTTGGTCCTACGAGCAGTACTTC
- | TRBJ2-1 | TRBV6-1 | - | CASRTLEGPYNEQFF | TGTGCCAGCAGGACACTAGAAGGTCCCTACAATGAGCAGTTCTTC
many | TRBJ2-5 | TRBV29-1 | - | CSLRKGTGETQYF | TGCAGCCTTCGGAAAGGGACCGGGGAGACCCAGTACTTC
- | TRBJ2-4 | TRBV6-1 | - | CASREFTGELAKNIQYF | TGTGCCAGCAGGGAATTCACGGGGGAATTAGCCAAAAACATTCAGTACTTC
few | TRBJ1-5 | TRBV12-3/TRBV12-4 | TRBD1 | CASSLGDREAQPQHF | TGTGCCAGCAGTTTGGGGGACAGGGAGGCTCAGCCCCAGCATTTT
- | TRBJ1-1 | TRBV29-1 | TRBD1 | CSATDRGIGNTEAFF | TGCAGTGCTACGGACAGGGGAATTGGGAACACTGAAGCTTTCTTT
few | TRBJ2-1 | TRBV6-4 | TRBD2 | CASSGSGTRAHNEQFF | TGTGCCAGCAGTGGTAGCGGGACCCGAGCCCACAATGAGCAGTTCTTC
- | TRBJ2-2 | TRBV7-9 | TRBD1 | CASSSGGYWSGELFF | TGTGCCAGCAGCTCAGGGGGATACTGGTCTGGGGAGCTGTTTTTT
few | TRBJ2-5 | TRBV4-3 | TRBD1 | CASSQELPGQGRETQYF | TGCGCCAGCAGCCAAGAGTTACCGGGACAGGGTCGAGAGACCCAGTACTTC
- | TRBJ2-3 | TRBV7-2 | TRBD2 | CASSGRTSGGTDTQYF | TGTGCCAGCAGCGGACGGACTAGCGGGGGCACAGATACGCAGTATTTT
- | TRBJ1-5 | TRBV4-2 | - | CASSQDLSGSNQPQHF | TGTGCCAGCAGCCAAGATCTTTCGGGGAGCAATCAGCCCCAGCATTTT
- | TRBJ2-3 | TRBV4-1 | - | CASSQTVVPRFTDTQYF | TGCGCCAGCAGCCAAACGGTAGTTCCCCGATTCACAGATACGCAGTATTTT
many | TRBJ2-1 | TRBV7-9 | - | CASSPRDNEQFF | TGTGCCAGCAGCCCCAGGGACAATGAGCAGTTCTTC
- | TRBJ1-5 | TRBV12-3/TRBV12-4 | - | CASSLEGGHLSQHF | TGTGCCAGCAGTTTAGAGGGGGGACATTTGTCCCAGCATTTT
- | TRBJ1-1 | TRBV7-9 | - | CASTPIGYEAFF | TGTGCCAGCACACCTATTGGGTATGAAGCTTTCTTT
few | TRBJ2-1 | TRBV5-1 | - | CASSLLSKNYEQFF | TGCGCCAGCAGCTTGTTGTCCAAGAATTATGAGCAGTTCTTC
few | TRBJ2-7 | TRBV29-1 | - | CSVVDSDSSYEQYF | TGCAGCGTGGTGGACAGCGATAGCTCCTACGAGCAGTACTTC
few | TRBJ2-2 | TRBV6-2/TRBV6-3 | TRBD2 | CASTYGVSKSGGRNTGELFF | TGTGCCAGCACATACGGAGTTTCCAAAAGCGGGGGCCGGAACACCGGGGAGCTGTTTTTT
many | TRBJ2-4 | TRBV4-1 | - | CASSQDPAGPTQYF | TGCGCCAGCAGCCAAGATCCGGCAGGGCCGACTCAGTACTTC
few | TRBJ2-1 | TRBV6-2/TRBV6-3 | - | CASTEAVYNEQFF | TGTGCCAGCACGGAGGCCGTCTACAATGAGCAGTTCTTC
- | TRBJ2-3 | TRBV11-2 | - | CASSSEGGPDTQYF | TGTGCCAGCAGCTCGGAGGGGGGTCCAGATACGCAGTATTTT
- | TRBJ2-5 | TRBV27 | TRBD2 | CASSPGLVTETQYF | TGTGCCAGCAGTCCGGGACTAGTTACCGAGACCCAGTACTTC
few | TRBJ1-4 | TRBV7-8 | - | CASSLGGAGSTNEKLFF | TGTGCCAGCAGCTTGGGAGGGGCCGGCTCAACTAATGAAAAACTGTTTTTT
few | TRBJ2-5 | TRBV6-2/TRBV6-3 | - | CASSYSLETQYF | TGTGCCAGCAGTTACTCGCTTGAGACCCAGTACTTC
- | TRBJ2-2 | TRBV6-1 | - | CASSITGVIGELFF | TGTGCCAGCAGTATCACGGGGGTGATCGGGGAGCTGTTTTTT